These T cell receptor beta chains were read from a single sample in a study of shared clonotypes between healthy human individuals. The protocol was immunoSEQ multiplex PCR, while the TCRdb copy is restricted to in-frame clones and leaves out a portion. The data show approximately 1,000,000 clones, about four fifths seen once. Sequencing was carried out using memory CD4+ T cells from PBMCs. The receptors originated from a man aged 18 to 29 in good health. Some clones in this sample may be carry-over from other donors' samples. Each CDR3 is given with its conserved first and last residue. D genes are given only for firm matches. Size is omitted from some rows. Given values are once, few, many or a class for expanded clones.

v_gene	j_gene	d_gene	abundance	CDR3nt	CDR3aa
TRBV5-1	TRBJ2-5	TRBD2	.	TGCGCCAGCAGCGTGGTAGCGGGGCAAGAGACCCAGTACTTC	CASSVVAGQETQYF
TRBV5-1	TRBJ2-7	.	many	TGCGCCAGCAGCTTGTTAAACCAGCAGTACTTC	CASSLLNQQYF
TRBV2	TRBJ2-7	.	.	TGTGCCAGCAGTTACGACGGAAACTACGAGCAGTACTTC	CASSYDGNYEQYF
TRBV27	TRBJ2-6	TRBD1	.	TGTGCCAGCTCAGACGGACAGGGAAAGCATGGGGCCAACGTCCTGACTTTC	CASSDGQGKHGANVLTF
TRBV28	TRBJ1-3	.	once	TGTGCCAGCAGTCCGGACGTTGCCCGAAACACCATATATTTT	CASSPDVARNTIYF
TRBV4-2	TRBJ2-5	.	.	TGTGCCAGCAGCCAAGGGCGTGGGGGCGGAGAGACCCAGTACTTC	CASSQGRGGGETQYF
TRBV6-1	TRBJ1-5	.	once	TGTGCCAGCAGTGAAGCCTGGTGGTCCAATCAGCCCCAGCATTTT	CASSEAWWSNQPQHF
TRBV7-3	TRBJ2-3	.	.	TGTGCCAGCAGCTTAAGCAGACAAAGCACAGATACGCAGTATTTT	CASSLSRQSTDTQYF
TRBV28	TRBJ1-5	TRBD1	.	TGTGCCAGCAGTTCGCCCAGGGGGCGTCAGCCCCAGCATTTT	CASSSPRGRQPQHF
TRBV7-8	TRBJ2-1	.	.	TGTGCCAGCTATGCCTCCTACAATGAGCAGTTCTTC	CASYASYNEQFF
TRBV28	TRBJ2-7	.	.	TGTGCCAGCAGTTTTTCTCTGGAAAGCAAGCCCTACGAGCAGTACTTC	CASSFSLESKPYEQYF
TRBV2	TRBJ2-2	.	.	TGTGCCAGCAGTGAGATTAGCCTCCCTGGAGGGGAGCTGTTTTTT	CASSEISLPGGELFF
TRBV7-7	TRBJ2-5	TRBD1	once	TGTGCCAGCAGCCGAAGCACGACAGGGAATGCCCAGTACTTC	CASSRSTTGNAQYF
TRBV2	TRBJ2-3	TRBD1	.	TGTGCCAGCAGTTTTAACAGGGGGCCCACAGATACGCAGTATTTT	CASSFNRGPTDTQYF
TRBV7-9	TRBJ1-2	.	.	TGTGCCAGCAGCTTAGCAGGGGGGGCTCATGGCTACACCTTC	CASSLAGGAHGYTF
TRBV15	TRBJ1-4	TRBD1	.	TGTGCCACCAGCAGAAACTATCTAGGGACAGGGGACGAAAAACTGTTTTTT	CATSRNYLGTGDEKLFF
TRBV5-4	TRBJ2-3	TRBD2	.	TGTGCCACCCACGCTAGCGGTAGCACAGATACGCAGTATTTT	CATHASGSTDTQYF
TRBV5-1	TRBJ1-4	.	.	TGCGCCAGCAGCTTGGGGTCAACTAATGAAAAACTGTTTTTT	CASSLGSTNEKLFF
TRBV7-2	TRBJ1-2	.	.	TGTGCCAGCAGCTTTGGGAGCGGCTACACCTTC	CASSFGSGYTF
TRBV14	TRBJ2-7	.	.	TGTGCCAGCAGTTCCTTCCGGGACGCTTACTACGAGCAGTACTTC	CASSSFRDAYYEQYF
TRBV5-1	TRBJ1-2	TRBD1	.	TGCGCCAGCTCCAATAGGACACAGGGGTATGGCTACACCTTC	CASSNRTQGYGYTF
TRBV28	TRBJ1-3	.	many	TGTGCCAGCAGTTCTGGGGGGCCTGGAAACACCATATATTTT	CASSSGGPGNTIYF
TRBV6-5	TRBJ2-4	.	.	TGTGCCAGCAGTCCAGGGGGGGGAATTCAGTACTTC	CASSPGGGIQYF
TRBV27	TRBJ2-7	TRBD1	.	TGTGCCAGCAGCCTTCCCCTTTCGTCCCGACAGGGGATAAGAAACGAGCAGTACTTC	CASSLPLSSRQGIRNEQYF
TRBV7-6	TRBJ2-5	.	.	TGTGCCAGCAGCTTAGCGCAGGGACAAGAGACCCAGTACTTC	CASSLAQGQETQYF
TRBV6-6	TRBJ2-7	TRBD1	.	TGTGCCAGCAGATACGGGACAGGGGACTACGAGCAGTACTTC	CASRYGTGDYEQYF